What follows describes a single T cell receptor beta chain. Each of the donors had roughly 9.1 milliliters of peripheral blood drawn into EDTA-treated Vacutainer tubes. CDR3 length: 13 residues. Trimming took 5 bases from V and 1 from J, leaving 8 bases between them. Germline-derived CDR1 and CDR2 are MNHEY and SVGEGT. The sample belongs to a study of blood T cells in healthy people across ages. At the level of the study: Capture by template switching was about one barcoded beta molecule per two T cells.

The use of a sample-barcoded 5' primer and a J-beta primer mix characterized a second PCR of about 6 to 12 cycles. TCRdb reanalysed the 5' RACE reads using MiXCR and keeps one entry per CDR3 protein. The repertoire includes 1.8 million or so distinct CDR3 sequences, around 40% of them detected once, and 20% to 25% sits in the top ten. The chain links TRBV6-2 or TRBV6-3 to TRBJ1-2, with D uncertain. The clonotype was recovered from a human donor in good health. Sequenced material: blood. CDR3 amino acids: CASSPEINYGYTF. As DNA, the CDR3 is TGTGCCAGCAGTCCAGAGATTAACTATGGCTACACCTTC.